Listed below are T cell receptor beta chains from one sample, sequenced in a study of tissue T cells after allogeneic stem cell transplantation. Sequencing used immunoSEQ multiplex PCR; TCRdb keeps in-frame clones, though not all of them. The sample includes several thousand clones, approximately 70% seen only once; the top ten take roughly 24%. The sample here was tissue from the stomach, taken at autopsy. These receptors all stem from a woman between 18 and 49 years old with breast cancer. CDR3s include the opening cysteine and the closing phenylalanine or tryptophan. Fields, in order: V gene, clone size, J gene, CDR3 length, CDR3 protein. Only some rows state a clone size, as once, few, many or a class for expanded clones.

V gene: TRBV18; clone size: NA; J gene: TRBJ2-1; CDR3 length: 12; CDR3 protein: CASSPPLNEQFF
V gene: TRBV6-5; clone size: NA; J gene: TRBJ1-2; CDR3 length: 14; CDR3 protein: CASTSRGRNYGYTF
V gene: TRBV19; clone size: once; J gene: TRBJ2-1; CDR3 length: 15; CDR3 protein: CASSTLSGGYNEQFF
V gene: TRBV7-2; clone size: NA; J gene: TRBJ2-1; CDR3 length: 13; CDR3 protein: CASSLAGGDEQFF
V gene: TRBV24-1; clone size: few; J gene: TRBJ2-3; CDR3 length: 17; CDR3 protein: CATSDPRGAPHPDTQYF
V gene: TRBV18; clone size: NA; J gene: TRBJ1-6; CDR3 length: 14; CDR3 protein: CASSPADRSSPLHF
V gene: TRBV7-2; clone size: NA; J gene: TRBJ2-7; CDR3 length: 15; CDR3 protein: CASSLRAGQAYEQYF
V gene: TRBV4-2; clone size: NA; J gene: TRBJ2-5; CDR3 length: 15; CDR3 protein: CASSQDYASRETQYF
V gene: TRBV7-2; clone size: NA; J gene: TRBJ2-3; CDR3 length: 13; CDR3 protein: CASSPVSTDTQYF
V gene: TRBV30; clone size: once; J gene: TRBJ2-3; CDR3 length: 16; CDR3 protein: CAWSVRLAGSTDTQYF
V gene: TRBV19; clone size: large; J gene: TRBJ1-1; CDR3 length: 14; CDR3 protein: CASSMGGRATEAFF
V gene: TRBV5-6; clone size: few; J gene: TRBJ2-1; CDR3 length: 14; CDR3 protein: CASSLGPGYNEQFF
V gene: TRBV7-9; clone size: few; J gene: TRBJ2-5; CDR3 length: 13; CDR3 protein: CASSPGTEETQYF
V gene: TRBV6-5; clone size: medium-sized; J gene: TRBJ1-5; CDR3 length: 13; CDR3 protein: CASTNDRNQPQHF
V gene: TRBV6-2/TRBV6-3; clone size: few; J gene: TRBJ2-7; CDR3 length: 14; CDR3 protein: CASSPYGDSYEQYF
V gene: TRBV11-1; clone size: medium-sized; J gene: TRBJ2-3; CDR3 length: 14; CDR3 protein: CASSPPGATDTQYF
V gene: TRBV2; clone size: NA; J gene: TRBJ2-1; CDR3 length: 13; CDR3 protein: CASSAEGNNEQFF
V gene: TRBV7-8; clone size: few; J gene: TRBJ2-5; CDR3 length: 13; CDR3 protein: CASSLRRRETQYF
V gene: TRBV12-3/TRBV12-4; clone size: few; J gene: TRBJ2-7; CDR3 length: 13; CDR3 protein: CATAVGEAYEQYF
V gene: TRBV6-2/TRBV6-3; clone size: NA; J gene: TRBJ2-7; CDR3 length: 15; CDR3 protein: CASSLTSGPPYEQYF
V gene: TRBV27; clone size: NA; J gene: TRBJ2-2; CDR3 length: 16; CDR3 protein: CASSFSVGQNTGELFF
V gene: TRBV5-1; clone size: NA; J gene: TRBJ2-3; CDR3 length: 14; CDR3 protein: CASSFSAVTDTQYF
V gene: TRBV9; clone size: medium-sized; J gene: TRBJ2-5; CDR3 length: 12; CDR3 protein: CASSLGPSPQYF
V gene: TRBV6-2/TRBV6-3; clone size: NA; J gene: TRBJ2-1; CDR3 length: 16; CDR3 protein: CASSNGGEGPYNEQFF
V gene: TRBV5-5; clone size: few; J gene: TRBJ1-6; CDR3 length: 17; CDR3 protein: CASSLVPGGIGNSPLHF
V gene: TRBV24-1; clone size: NA; J gene: TRBJ2-5; CDR3 length: 15; CDR3 protein: CATSDSRQEQETQYF
V gene: TRBV4-3; clone size: NA; J gene: TRBJ2-1; CDR3 length: 18; CDR3 protein: CASSQDPLGGGVDNEQFF
V gene: TRBV5-3; clone size: NA; J gene: TRBJ2-5; CDR3 length: 15; CDR3 protein: CARSLYSATEETQYF
V gene: TRBV19; clone size: NA; J gene: TRBJ2-7; CDR3 length: 17; CDR3 protein: CASSIGKGQGPNYEQYF
V gene: TRBV10-3; clone size: NA; J gene: TRBJ2-7; CDR3 length: 14; CDR3 protein: CAISESLAAYEQYF
V gene: TRBV9; clone size: few; J gene: TRBJ1-6; CDR3 length: 16; CDR3 protein: CASSVETGVGNSPLHF
V gene: TRBV7-9; clone size: medium-sized; J gene: TRBJ1-1; CDR3 length: 15; CDR3 protein: CASSLAPSLVAEAFF
V gene: TRBV5-5; clone size: NA; J gene: TRBJ2-1; CDR3 length: 13; CDR3 protein: CASSLDPPGKQFF
V gene: TRBV28; clone size: few; J gene: TRBJ1-5; CDR3 length: 12; CDR3 protein: CASSLPGQPQHF
V gene: TRBV6-5; clone size: NA; J gene: TRBJ2-2; CDR3 length: 14; CDR3 protein: CASMARSNTGELFF
V gene: TRBV7-6; clone size: NA; J gene: TRBJ2-1; CDR3 length: 16; CDR3 protein: CASSLSWAGGSNEQFF
V gene: TRBV30; clone size: NA; J gene: TRBJ2-1; CDR3 length: 12; CDR3 protein: CAWRTSSNEQFF
V gene: TRBV2; clone size: few; J gene: TRBJ2-7; CDR3 length: 19; CDR3 protein: CASSEDPGLFNSFSYEQYF
V gene: TRBV6-1; clone size: NA; J gene: TRBJ2-3; CDR3 length: 16; CDR3 protein: CASSENRAQGTDTQYF
V gene: TRBV5-8; clone size: few; J gene: TRBJ2-7; CDR3 length: 9; CDR3 protein: CASSLEGYF
V gene: TRBV9; clone size: NA; J gene: TRBJ2-7; CDR3 length: 16; CDR3 protein: CASSAVEGAGMGEQYF
V gene: TRBV7-3; clone size: NA; J gene: TRBJ2-4; CDR3 length: 13; CDR3 protein: CADGEIAKNIQYF
V gene: TRBV11-1; clone size: NA; J gene: TRBJ2-1; CDR3 length: 15; CDR3 protein: CASSALQGSYNEQFF
V gene: TRBV6-5; clone size: once; J gene: TRBJ1-2; CDR3 length: 15; CDR3 protein: CASSSRWDADYGYTF
V gene: TRBV19; clone size: NA; J gene: TRBJ2-3; CDR3 length: 13; CDR3 protein: CASRERSTDTQYF
V gene: TRBV2; clone size: NA; J gene: TRBJ1-2; CDR3 length: 15; CDR3 protein: CASSLQGAWSYGYTF
V gene: TRBV11-2; clone size: NA; J gene: TRBJ2-7; CDR3 length: 16; CDR3 protein: CASSPLLGGRLSEQYF
V gene: TRBV6-2/TRBV6-3; clone size: NA; J gene: TRBJ2-5; CDR3 length: 16; CDR3 protein: CASSYVPRGGRETQYF
V gene: TRBV24-1; clone size: NA; J gene: TRBJ2-7; CDR3 length: 16; CDR3 protein: CATSDPSTGRGSEQYF
V gene: TRBV6-2/TRBV6-3; clone size: NA; J gene: TRBJ1-2; CDR3 length: 14; CDR3 protein: CASTPWQGQGGYTF